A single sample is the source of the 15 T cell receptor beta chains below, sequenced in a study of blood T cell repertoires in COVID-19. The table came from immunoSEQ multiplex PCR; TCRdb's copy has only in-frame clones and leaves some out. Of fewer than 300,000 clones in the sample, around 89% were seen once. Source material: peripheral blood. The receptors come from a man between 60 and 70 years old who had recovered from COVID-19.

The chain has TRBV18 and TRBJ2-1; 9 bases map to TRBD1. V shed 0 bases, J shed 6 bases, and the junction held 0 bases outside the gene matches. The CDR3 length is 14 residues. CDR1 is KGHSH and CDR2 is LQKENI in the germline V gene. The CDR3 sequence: CASSPPTGGNEQFF. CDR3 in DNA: TGTGCCAGCTCACCACCGACAGGGGGCAATGAGCAGTTCTTC.

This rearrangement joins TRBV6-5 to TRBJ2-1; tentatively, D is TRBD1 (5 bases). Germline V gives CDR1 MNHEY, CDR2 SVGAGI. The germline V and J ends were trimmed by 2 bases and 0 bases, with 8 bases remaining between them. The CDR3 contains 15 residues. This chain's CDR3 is CASSYDSSSYNEQFF. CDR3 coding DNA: TGTGCCAGCAGTTACGACAGCAGCTCCTACAATGAGCAGTTCTTC.

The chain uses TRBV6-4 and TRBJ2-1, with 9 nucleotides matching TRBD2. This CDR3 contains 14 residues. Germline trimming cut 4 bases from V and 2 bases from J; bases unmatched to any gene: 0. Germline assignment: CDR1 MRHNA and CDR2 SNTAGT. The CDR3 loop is CASSGGGAYNEQFF. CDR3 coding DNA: TGTGCCAGCAGTGGCGGGGGGGCCTACAATGAGCAGTTCTTC.

In DNA, the CDR3 is TGTGCCAGCAGCGCAACAGGGGGCTGGGACAATGAGCAGTTCTTC. This codes for CASSATGGWDNEQFF. V and J are TRBV7-9 and TRBJ2-1; TRBD1 matches 9 bases. Trimming at V came to 5 bases and at J to 5 bases, leaving 7 bases not matched to a gene. There are 15 residues in the CDR3. Per germline, CDR1 SEHNR and CDR2 FQNEAQ (reference sequence).

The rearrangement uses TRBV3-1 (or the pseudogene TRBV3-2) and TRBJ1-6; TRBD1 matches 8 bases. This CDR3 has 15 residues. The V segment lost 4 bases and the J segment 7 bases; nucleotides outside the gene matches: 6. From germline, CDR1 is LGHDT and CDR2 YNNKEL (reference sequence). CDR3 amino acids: CASSRRQGSNSPLHF. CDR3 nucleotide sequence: TGTGCCAGCAGCCGCCGACAGGGGTCGAATTCACCCCTCCACTTT.

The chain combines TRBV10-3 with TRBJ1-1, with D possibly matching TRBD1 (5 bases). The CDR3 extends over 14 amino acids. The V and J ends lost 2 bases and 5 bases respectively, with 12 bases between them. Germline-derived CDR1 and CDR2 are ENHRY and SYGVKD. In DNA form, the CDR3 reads TGTGCCATCAGTGAGCCAGGGTTAATAACTGAAGCTTTCTTT. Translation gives CAISEPGLITEAFF.

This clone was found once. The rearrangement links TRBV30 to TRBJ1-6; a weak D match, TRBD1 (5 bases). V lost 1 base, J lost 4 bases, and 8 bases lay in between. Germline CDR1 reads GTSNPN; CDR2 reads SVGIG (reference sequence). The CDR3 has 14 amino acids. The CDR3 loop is CAWSEAGYNSPLHF. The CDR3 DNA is TGTGCCTGGAGTGAGGCAGGGTATAATTCACCCCTCCACTTT. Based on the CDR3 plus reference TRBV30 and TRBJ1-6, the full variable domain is SQTIHQWPATLVQPVGSPLSLECTVEGTSNPNLYWYRQAAGRGLQLLFYSVGIGQISSEVPQNLSASRPQDRQFILSSKKLLLSDSGFYLCAWSEAGYNSPLHFGNGTRLTVT.

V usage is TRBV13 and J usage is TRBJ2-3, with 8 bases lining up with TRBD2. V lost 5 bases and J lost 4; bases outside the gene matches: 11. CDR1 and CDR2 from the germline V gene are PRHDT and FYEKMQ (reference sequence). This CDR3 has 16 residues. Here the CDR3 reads CASSPTRLASADTQYF. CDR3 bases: TGTGCCAGCAGCCCCACTCGACTAGCGTCAGCAGATACGCAGTATTTT.

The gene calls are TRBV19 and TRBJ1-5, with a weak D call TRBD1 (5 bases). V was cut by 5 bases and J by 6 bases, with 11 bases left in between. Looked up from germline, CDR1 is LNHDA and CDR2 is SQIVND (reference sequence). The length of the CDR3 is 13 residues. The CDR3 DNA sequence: TGTGCCAGTAGTCCAAGCCAGGGTCAGCCCCAGCATTTT. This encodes CASSPSQGQPQHF. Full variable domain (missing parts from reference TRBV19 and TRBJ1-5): DGGITQSPKYLFRKEGQNVTLSCEQNLNHDAMYWYRQDPGQGLRLIYYSQIVNDFQKGDIAEGYSVSREKKESFPLTVTSAQKNPTAFYLCASSPSQGQPQHFGDGTRLSIL.

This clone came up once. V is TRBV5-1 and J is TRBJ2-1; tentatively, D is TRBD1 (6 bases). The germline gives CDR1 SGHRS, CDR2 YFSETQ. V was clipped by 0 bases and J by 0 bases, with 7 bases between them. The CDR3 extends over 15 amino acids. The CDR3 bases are TGCGCCAGCAGCTTGGTACAGGGCTCCTACAATGAGCAGTTCTTC. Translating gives CASSLVQGSYNEQFF. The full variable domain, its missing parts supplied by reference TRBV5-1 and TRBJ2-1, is KAGVTQTPRYLIKTRGQQVTLSCSPISGHRSVSWYQQTPGQGLQFLFEYFSETQRNKGNFPGRFSGRQFSNSRSEMNVSTLELGDSALYLCASSLVQGSYNEQFFGPGTRLTVL.

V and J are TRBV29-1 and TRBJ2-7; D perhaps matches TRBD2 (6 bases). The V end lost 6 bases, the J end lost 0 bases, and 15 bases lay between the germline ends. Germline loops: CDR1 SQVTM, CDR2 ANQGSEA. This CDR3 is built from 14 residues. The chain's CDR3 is CSVIGTGLSYEQYF. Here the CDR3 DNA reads TGCAGCGTAATAGGGACGGGACTCTCCTACGAGCAGTACTTC.

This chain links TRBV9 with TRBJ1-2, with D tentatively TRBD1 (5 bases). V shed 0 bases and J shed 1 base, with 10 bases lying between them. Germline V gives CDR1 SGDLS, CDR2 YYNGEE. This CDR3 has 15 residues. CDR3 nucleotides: TGTGCCAGCAGCGTAGCTACGGGGGTTAACTATGGCTACACCTTC. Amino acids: CASSVATGVNYGYTF.

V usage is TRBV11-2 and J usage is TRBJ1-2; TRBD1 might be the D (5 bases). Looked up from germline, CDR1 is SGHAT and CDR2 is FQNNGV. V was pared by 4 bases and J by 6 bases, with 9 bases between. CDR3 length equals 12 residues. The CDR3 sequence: CASSWGGDGYTF. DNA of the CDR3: TGTGCCAGCAGCTGGGGCGGGGATGGCTACACCTTC.

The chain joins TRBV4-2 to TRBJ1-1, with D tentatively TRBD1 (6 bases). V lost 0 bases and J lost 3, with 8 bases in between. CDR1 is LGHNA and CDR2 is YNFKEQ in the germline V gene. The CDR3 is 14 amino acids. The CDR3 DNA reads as TGTGCCAGCAGCCAAGATTGGACAGACACTGAAGCTTTCTTT. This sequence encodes CASSQDWTDTEAFF.

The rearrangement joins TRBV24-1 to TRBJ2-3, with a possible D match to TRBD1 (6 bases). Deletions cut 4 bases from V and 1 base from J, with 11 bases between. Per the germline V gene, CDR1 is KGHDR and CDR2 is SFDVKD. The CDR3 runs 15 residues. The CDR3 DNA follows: TGTGCCACCAGTGACCGGGACACAGGCACAGATACGCAGTATTTT. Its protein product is CATSDRDTGTDTQYF.